This record looks at one T cell receptor beta chain sequence and its context. This CDR3 comprises 13 residues. Trimming at V came to 6 bases and at J to 9 bases, leaving 7 bases not matched to a gene. Per the germline V gene, CDR1 is SGHTA and CDR2 is FQGTGA. The sample is drawn from a study of blood T cell repertoires in COVID-19. Sequencing was performed with immunoSEQ multiplex PCR; in TCRdb, only in-frame clones are kept and a portion is missing. The table lists approximately 110,000 clones, 84% of them singletons, with approximately 7.9% in the top ten. The sequence came from an elderly woman with active or convalescent COVID-19. The source material was peripheral blood. V gene TRBV7-3 combines with J gene TRBJ2-1; 8 positions agree with TRBD2. The CDR3 bases are TGTGCCAGCAGAACCGGGACTAGTTTTGAGCAGTTCTTC. Translated: CASRTGTSFEQFF. Together with reference TRBV7-3 and TRBJ2-1, the CDR3 gives the full variable domain: GAGVSQTPSNKVTEKGKYVELRCDPISGHTALYWYRQSLGQGPEFLIYFQGTGAADDSGLPNDRFFAVRPEGSVSTLKIQRTERGDSAVYLCASRTGTSFEQFFGPGTRLTVL.